A single sample gave rise to the 4 T cell receptor beta chains below, sequenced in a study of CD8+CD57+ T cells in acquired aplastic anemia. The template used for profiling TCR beta VDJ and CDR3 was genomic DNA. TCRdb re-analysed the reads in MiXCR, keeping a single row per CDR3 protein. The table includes 350,000 to 450,000 distinct CDR3 sequences, about two thirds detected once. The sample consisted of sorted CD4+, CD8+, or CD8+CD57+ T cells (not recorded which) from PBMCs. The receptor source for this set is a human donor in good health, serving as a control.

This clonotype came up a few times. The rearrangement joins TRBV10-3 to TRBJ1-1; D is unclear. The CDR3 sequence is 13 residues long. Germline CDR1 ENHRY, CDR2 SYGVKD. Trimming left V 6 bases short and J 1 base short, with 9 bases between. CDR3 sequence (DNA): TGTGCCATCAGGTTGACGGGGAACACTGAAGCTTTCTTT. Its protein is CAIRLTGNTEAFF.

This clonotype was seen many times. This chain uses TRBV5-1 with TRBJ2-2; 7 nucleotides align to TRBD1. CDR3 length equals 15 residues. In germline, CDR1 is SGHRS, CDR2 YFSETQ. J was trimmed by 3 bases and V by 4 bases; bases with no gene match: 6. The CDR3: CASSPGQLDTGELFF. CDR3 nucleotides: TGCGCCAGCAGCCCGGGACAGCTAGACACCGGGGAGCTGTTTTTT.

This chain connects TRBV5-6 to TRBJ2-1; D uncertain. Germline values: CDR1 SGHDT, CDR2 YYEEEE. This CDR3 contains 13 residues. V dropped 1 base and J dropped 11 bases, with 13 bases sitting between them. CDR3 amino acids: CASSLLRGGKQFF. In DNA form, the CDR3 reads TGTGCCAGCAGCTTGCTTAGAGGCGGTAAGCAGTTCTTC. Based on the CDR3 plus reference TRBV5-6 and TRBJ2-1, the full variable domain is DAGVTQSPTHLIKTRGQQVTLRCSPKSGHDTVSWYQQALGQGPQFIFQYYEEEERQRGNFPDRFSGHQFPNYSSELNVNALLLGDSALYLCASSLLRGGKQFFGPGTRLTVL.

This rearrangement joins TRBV7-2 to TRBJ1-3; 7 bases are shared with TRBD1. Per the germline V gene, CDR1 is SGHTA and CDR2 is FQGNSA. The CDR3 is 16 amino acids. Trimming at V came to 4 bases and at J to 0 bases, leaving 6 bases not matched to a gene. The CDR3: CASSSGQLNSGNTIYF. Here the CDR3 DNA reads TGTGCCAGCAGCTCGGGACAGCTGAACTCTGGAAACACCATATATTTT.